This T cell receptor (beta chain) was documented in a study of tumor and adjacent non-tumor tissue in lung cancer (dated by TCRdb to 2017 to 2018). Background for the entire study: Of the cohort, around eleven patients had adenocarcinoma, 2 had squamous cell carcinoma and 1 had small cell lung cancer. For each patient, one tumor sample and one normal lung sample were taken, giving roughly 30 paired specimens that underwent TCRbeta CDR3 sequencing. The roughly 15 patients were aged about 30 to 80 years, included some 10 men and 5 women, and had TNM stage I to III disease. Using bulk TCRbeta repertoires from over 14 lung cancer patients, the study set lung tumor tissue side by side with matched distant non-tumor lung tissue. Sequencing generated a total of about 130,000,000 productive TCRbeta reads, averaging about 4.17 million reads per sample. Here is what the overall study found, with its caveats: Tumor tissue showed significantly greater TCR diversity (inverse Simpson) than normal lung tissue (approximately 430 vs 150, P = 0.0075, Mann-Whitney U test). TCR diversity was significantly higher in younger patients, and higher tumor TCR diversity was associated with shorter overall and disease-free survival. Neither the sequencing platform nor unique molecular identifiers are named or mentioned anywhere in the methods. The cohort had only about 16 patients, and the authors noted that larger samples and more detailed clinical data are needed. In normal lung, the top 100 clones accounted for a significantly larger cumulative share of the repertoire than in tumor tissue. Peripheral blood was not sequenced, so blood TCRbeta repertoires in these lung cancer patients were not examined.

The library was made by multiplex PCR. The data were produced on an Illumina HiSeq 2500. TCRbeta libraries were constructed through three rounds of nested PCR with primers (Table S4) according to protocols modified from ARM-PCR. Before sequencing, PCR products of 200-500 bp were excised from the gel and purified with the QIAquick gel extraction kit. On the authors' methods: Reads were cleaned with Trimmomatic, merged with FLASH into complete CDR3 sequences, and assigned to V(D)J germline segments with MiTCR. Clonal diversity was calculated as the inverse Simpson's index using VDJtools. In-frame sequences without a premature stop codon were defined as productive reads. The public sequencing data were trimmed at Q25 with fastp and processed into clonotypes with MiXCR by TCRdb, which kept only in-frame beta chains. Records with the same CDR3 protein are collapsed into one entry carrying the most frequent genes and DNA. Here the V and J calls rest on TCRdb's processing, not on the authors' analysis. This sample is represented by 65,000 to 95,000 distinct CDR3 sequences; 65% to 90% of them were singletons. Of the sample, more than 10% falls within the top ten clones.

With regard to this clonotype: What this receptor recognizes is not known. No per-base quality is available; no much larger clone lies one base away.

CDR1 and CDR2 are drawn from the germline V gene: LGHNA, YSLEER. From the cysteine up to the phenylalanine, the CDR3 has a length of 13 residues. Only the CDR3 portion is preserved as DNA: 39 bases, with reading frame beginning at the first base. Bulk unsorted tissue served as the source for RNA extraction, and RNA quality was assessed using a NanoDrop ND-1000 and an Agilent 2100. The donors were newly diagnosed lung cancer patients admitted for thoracic surgery in China from August to November 2014 who had not received prior chemotherapy. Patients with previous radiotherapy or chemotherapy, or with another concurrent cancer, were excluded from the study. Pieces of surgical tissue measuring roughly 1-2.2 cm3 were kept in RNAlater solution and held at -80 degrees C until needed.

The rearrangement joined TRBV4-3 to TRBJ2-7, with 8 bases in between that match TRBD1. Specimen: lung tumor tissue. The TCR originated in a woman between 45 and 65 years old with non-small cell lung cancer. The sequenced DNA: TGCATCAGCAGCCAAGGACAGGGCTTGAAGCGGTACTTC. The translation is CISSQGQGLKRYF.